This TCR beta chain comes out of a study of vaccination and CD4 T cells after COVID-19. Study-wide background: Convalescent cases consisted of six males and four females, of whom two were Hispanic. Investigators drew the post-COVID samples a median around 100 days after diagnosis, with a range of 35 to 161. A median of around 70 days (range 14 to 241) separated dose two from the taking of post-vaccine samples.

Documented treatment: approximately 10-day PBMC culture with coronavirus spike peptide pools or control peptides (ViraFEST assay). PBMC cultures, at a few million cells per well, received 9.5 to 10 IU/ml IL-2 and about 9.2 ug/ml peptide pools. The Oncomine TCR Beta short-read assay was applied to DNA of cultured CD4+ T cells. One entry per CDR3 protein, called by TCRdb with MiXCR from the PCR reads. The data show about 15,000 distinct CDR3 sequences, 50% to 55% seen once. This clonotype turned up a few times. No antigen is known for it. Germline assignment: CDR1 SGHTA and CDR2 FQGNSA. Trimming took 2 bases from V and 2 from J, leaving 12 bases between them. The CDR3 extends over 15 amino acids.

The clonotype was recovered from a human donor who had recovered from COVID-19. The chain is built from TRBV7-2 and TRBJ2-5; D possibly corresponds to TRBD1 (6 bases). Material: CD4+ T cells from blood, cultured in vitro. The CDR3 region has the DNA TGTGCCAGCAGCTTAAGGCAGGGGCAGCAAGAGACCCAGTACTTC. Translation gives CASSLRQGQQETQYF.